This T cell receptor beta chain originates from a study of shared clonotypes between healthy human individuals. Findings of the study overall: Sharing across four donors was highest in naive CD4 (around 5%) and lowest in memory CD8 (roughly 0.4%). Naive subsets tended to show greater estimated richness than memory subsets.

Measured with immunoSEQ multiplex PCR; TCRdb has only the in-frame clones, and not every one. The repertoire holds some 2 million clones, over 85% seen once, with 0.13% in the top ten. Subsets obtained from CD4+ cells comprised CD45RA+ naive and CD45RA-negative memory cells. This CDR3 is built from 15 residues. V gave up 6 bases and J gave up 6 bases; unmatched junction bases: 9. Germline CDR1 reads MGHDK; CDR2 reads SYGVNS. As regards this clone: Its antigen is undetermined.

Sequencing was carried out using naive CD4+ T cells sorted from blood. The subset: CD45RA+ positively selected. This receptor was identified in a man aged 18 to 35 in good health. The gene calls are TRBV25-1 and TRBJ1-4; TRBD1 agrees at 8 bases. The CDR3 is CASSLRTGRDEKLFF. The CDR3 DNA sequence: TGTGCCAGCAGCCTTAGGACAGGGCGGGATGAAAAACTGTTTTTT.